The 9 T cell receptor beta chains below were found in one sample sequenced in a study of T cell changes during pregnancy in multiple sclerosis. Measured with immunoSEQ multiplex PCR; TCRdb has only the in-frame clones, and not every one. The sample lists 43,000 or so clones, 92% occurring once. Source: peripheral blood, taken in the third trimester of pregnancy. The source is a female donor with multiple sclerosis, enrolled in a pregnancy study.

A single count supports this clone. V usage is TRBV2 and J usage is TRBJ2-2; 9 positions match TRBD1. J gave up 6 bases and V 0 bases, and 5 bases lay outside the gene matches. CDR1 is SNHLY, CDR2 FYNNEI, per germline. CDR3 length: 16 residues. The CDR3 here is CASSEAGQGSSGELFF. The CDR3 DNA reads TGTGCCAGCAGTGAAGCGGGACAGGGATCGTCCGGGGAGCTGTTTTTT.

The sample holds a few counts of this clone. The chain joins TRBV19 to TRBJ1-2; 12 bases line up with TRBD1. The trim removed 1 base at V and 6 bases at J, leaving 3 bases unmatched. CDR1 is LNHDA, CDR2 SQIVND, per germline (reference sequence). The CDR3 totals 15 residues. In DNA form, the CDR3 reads TGTGCCAGTAGTATAGGGAGGGACAGGGGGCATGGCTACACCTTC. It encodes CASSIGRDRGHGYTF.

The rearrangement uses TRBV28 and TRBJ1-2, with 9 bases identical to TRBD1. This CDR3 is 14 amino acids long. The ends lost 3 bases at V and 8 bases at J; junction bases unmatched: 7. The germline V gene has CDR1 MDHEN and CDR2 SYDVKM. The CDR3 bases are TGTGCCAGCAGTTTGGACCGGACAGGGGTAGGCTACACCTTC. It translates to CASSLDRTGVGYTF.

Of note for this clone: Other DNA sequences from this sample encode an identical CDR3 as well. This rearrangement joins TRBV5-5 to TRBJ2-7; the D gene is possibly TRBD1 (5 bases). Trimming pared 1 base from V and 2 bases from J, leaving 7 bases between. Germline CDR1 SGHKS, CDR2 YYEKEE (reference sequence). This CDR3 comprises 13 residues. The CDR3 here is CASSLQGAYEQYF. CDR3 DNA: TGTGCCAGCAGCTTGCAGGGTGCCTACGAGCAGTACTTC.

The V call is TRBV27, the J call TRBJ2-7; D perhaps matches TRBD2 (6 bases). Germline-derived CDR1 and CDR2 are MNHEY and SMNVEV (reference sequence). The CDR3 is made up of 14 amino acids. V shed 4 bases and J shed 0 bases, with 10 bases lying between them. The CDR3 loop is CASSSASASYEQYF. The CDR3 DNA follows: TGTGCCAGCAGTTCGGCTAGCGCCTCCTACGAGCAGTACTTC.

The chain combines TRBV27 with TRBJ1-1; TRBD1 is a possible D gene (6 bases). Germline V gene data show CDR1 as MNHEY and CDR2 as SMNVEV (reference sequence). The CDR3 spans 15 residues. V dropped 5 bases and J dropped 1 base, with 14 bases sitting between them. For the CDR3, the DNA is TGTGCCAGCAGTCCCGGGACATTCGCGAACACTGAAGCTTTCTTT. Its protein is CASSPGTFANTEAFF.

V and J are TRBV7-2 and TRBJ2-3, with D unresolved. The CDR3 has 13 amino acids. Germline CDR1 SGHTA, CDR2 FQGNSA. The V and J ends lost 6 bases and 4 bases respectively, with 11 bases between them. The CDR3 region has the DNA TGTGCCAGCAGAAACTTACAGCCAGATACGCAGTATTTT. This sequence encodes CASRNLQPDTQYF.

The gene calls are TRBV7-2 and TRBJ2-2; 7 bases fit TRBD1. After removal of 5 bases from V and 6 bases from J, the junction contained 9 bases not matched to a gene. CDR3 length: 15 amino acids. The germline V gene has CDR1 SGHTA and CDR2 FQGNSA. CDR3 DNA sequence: TGTGCCAGCAGCCTCTACAGGGGTGAGGCCGGGGAGCTGTTTTTT. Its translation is CASSLYRGEAGELFF.

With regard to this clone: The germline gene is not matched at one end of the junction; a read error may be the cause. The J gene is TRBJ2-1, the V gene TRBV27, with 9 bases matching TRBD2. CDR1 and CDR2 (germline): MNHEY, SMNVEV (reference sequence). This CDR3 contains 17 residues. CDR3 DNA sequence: TGTGCCAGCAGTCTATCAACCGGGACTAGCCACTACAATGAGCAGTTCTTC. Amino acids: CASSLSTGTSHYNEQFF.